These 4 T cell receptor beta chains were sequenced from one sample in a study of T cell repertoires in cytomegalovirus infection. TCRdb reanalysed the reads using MiXCR and keeps one entry per CDR3 protein. The profile shows roughly 230,000 distinct CDR3 sequences, about 15% of them singletons. Material: CD8+ T cells from PBMCs. The receptors come from a human donor in good health (CMV status not recorded). Some clones in this sample may be carry-over from other donors' samples.

The chain uses TRBV4-1 and TRBJ2-3; no definite D call. This CDR3 is built from 17 residues. V lost 0 bases and J lost 2, with 15 bases in between. Germline-derived CDR1 and CDR2 are MGHRA and YSYEKL. CDR3 bases: TGCGCCAGCAGCCAAGATTTTTTTCGCCGGTCCACAGATACGCAGTATTTT. Translated, it gives CASSQDFFRRSTDTQYF.

This clonotype was detected ten times or more. This chain uses TRBV7-2 with TRBJ2-7, with D perhaps given as TRBD1 or TRBD2 (5 bases each). Germline-derived CDR1 and CDR2 are SGHTA and FQGNSA. The CDR3 totals 14 residues. V gave up 4 bases and J gave up 0 bases, with 10 bases separating them. In nucleotides, the CDR3 is TGTGCCAGCAGCTATCCAGGGAGCTCCTACGAGCAGTACTTC. This gives the protein CASSYPGSSYEQYF.

This rearrangement joins TRBV12-3 or TRBV12-4 to TRBJ2-1; D is perhaps TRBD1 (5 bases). The V end lost 7 bases, the J end lost 7 bases, and 26 bases lay between the germline ends. The CDR3 loop spans 17 amino acids. The CDR3 loop reads CASTSPRAGFIPNEQFF. The CDR3, as DNA: TGTGCCAGCACTTCCCCCCGGGCAGGGTTCATCCCGAATGAGCAGTTCTTC.

In this sample, this clonotype turned up many times. The V and J genes are TRBV11-2 and TRBJ2-3, with D tentatively TRBD1 (5 bases). Trimming took 1 base from V and 4 from J, leaving 9 bases between them. The CDR3 sequence is 14 residues long. Germline CDR1 is SGHAT and CDR2 is FQNNGV. The CDR3 nucleotides are TGTGCCAGCAGCTTAGTAGGGGCCGCAGATACGCAGTATTTT. This codes for CASSLVGAADTQYF.